These T cell receptor beta chains were read from a single sample in a study of blood T cells in healthy people across ages. TCRdb analysed the 5' RACE reads with MiXCR anew, one entry per CDR3 protein. The data hold under 800,000 distinct CDR3 sequences, with 40% to 45% observed a single time. Sequenced material: blood. These receptors originate from a woman aged 60-75 years in good health. Each CDR3 is given without its conserved first and last residue.

TRBV5-1	TRBJ1-5	ASSLYPGEGNQPQH
TRBV3-1	TRBJ1-2	ASSQPGRGNYGYT
TRBV6-5	TRBJ2-7	ASRRDRDDNEQY
TRBV7-9	TRBJ2-5	ASSHRAGEETQY
TRBV4-2	TRBJ1-4	ASSQESAANEKLF
TRBV20-1	TRBJ1-6	SARETVRSPLH
TRBV7-2	TRBJ2-7	ASSPYEKTYEQY
TRBV7-2	TRBJ1-1	ASSLYGTDDTEAF
TRBV2	TRBJ1-6	ASSDGQGGSSYNSPLH
TRBV27	TRBJ2-2	ASSRNPPGSAYGELF
TRBV28	TRBJ2-1	ASRVAGNQGGEQF
TRBV7-3	TRBJ1-1	ASCLTRDTEAF
TRBV2	TRBJ2-5	ASSEGGTQY
TRBV27	TRBJ1-2	ASSSPTGPNYGYT
TRBV27	TRBJ2-6	ATGRLSSGANVLT
TRBV10-1	TRBJ2-3	ASSDGSSGGLTDTQY
TRBV29-1	TRBJ2-5	SVDGASGQETQY
TRBV7-8	TRBJ2-6	ASIPGSSGANVLT
TRBV7-2	TRBJ2-3	ASSSRVIRESGTDTQY
TRBV15	TRBJ2-3	ATSRDLAGGSTDTQY
TRBV29-1	TRBJ2-3	SVGTSGGPTDTQY
TRBV12-3/TRBV12-4	TRBJ1-5	ASGRGRGDQPQH
TRBV20-1	TRBJ1-5	SAEAGAGGALGNQPQH
TRBV7-3	TRBJ1-5	ASSLTPGDQPQH
TRBV10-3	TRBJ1-2	AIREGQGGNGYT
TRBV5-1	TRBJ2-6	ASNPADLSGANVLT
TRBV29-1	TRBJ2-3	SVEAGSSTDTQY
TRBV20-1	TRBJ2-1	SAKSGTSFSEQF
TRBV7-2	TRBJ2-1	ASSSLPPEEQF
TRBV4-3	TRBJ2-3	ASSQDLSLANTDTQY
TRBV28	TRBJ2-3	ASSFRTGGTDTQY
TRBV7-2	NA	ASSRQLARRSYNEQY
TRBV2	TRBJ1-1	ASSAEGRRTEAF
TRBV11-2	TRBJ2-7	ASSPYLEQY
TRBV4-1	TRBJ2-7	ASSQELGQGYEQY
TRBV20-1	TRBJ2-3	SATLMGHSPRDTQY
TRBV29-1	TRBJ2-1	SVHRESYNEQF
TRBV28	TRBJ2-4	ASGPNHAGGPQWVQY
TRBV28	TRBJ2-5	ASSLPASGRPEQY
TRBV29-1	TRBJ1-5	SVDSPDIGNQPQH
TRBV7-9	TRBJ2-5	ASSSGLAGARYQETQY
TRBV12-3/TRBV12-4	TRBJ2-5	ASRGMWGQETQY
TRBV3-1	TRBJ2-3	ASSQVISGPTSTDTQY
TRBV10-3	TRBJ2-7	AIFAMGSIEQY